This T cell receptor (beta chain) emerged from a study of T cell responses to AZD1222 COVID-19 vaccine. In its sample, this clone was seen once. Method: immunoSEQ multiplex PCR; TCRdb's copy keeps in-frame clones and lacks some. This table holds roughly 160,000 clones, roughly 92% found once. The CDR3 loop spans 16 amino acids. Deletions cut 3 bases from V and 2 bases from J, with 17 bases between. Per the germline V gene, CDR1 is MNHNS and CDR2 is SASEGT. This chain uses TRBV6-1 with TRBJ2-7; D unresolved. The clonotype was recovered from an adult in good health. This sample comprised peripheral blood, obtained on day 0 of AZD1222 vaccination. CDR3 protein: CASSDRRRMQTYEQYF. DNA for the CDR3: TGTGCCAGCAGTGACAGACGGCGGATGCAGACCTACGAGCAGTACTTC.